The present T cell receptor beta chain was sequenced within a study of a mutant IDH1 vaccine in newly diagnosed glioma. Study context: Patients began vaccination 4-6 weeks after radiotherapy alone, or with temozolomide cycles. Week 35 was safety follow-up visit V12; week 47 was end-of-study visit V13.

This CDR3 is 16 amino acids long. V lost 2 bases and J lost 8; bases outside the gene matches: 9. The germline V gene encodes CDR1 MDHEN and CDR2 SYDVKM. Clones were sequenced by immunoSEQ multiplex PCR, and TCRdb holds only the in-frame ones, with some missing. The sample consists of more than 55,000 clones, around 84% of them appearing once. To note about this clone: The target antigen is unknown.

Documented time point: week 35, safety follow-up. The study gave 300 ug of mutant IDH1 20-mer peptide per vaccine dose, with topical imiquimod. The input for sequencing was PBMCs, taken from a glioma patient whose treatment included an IDH1 peptide vaccine. The V gene is TRBV28, the J gene TRBJ1-4, with 9 nucleotides matching TRBD1. This clonotype originated in a young man with glioma. Here the CDR3 reads CASSLAGTGRSEKLFF. CDR3 nucleotide sequence: TGTGCCAGCAGTTTAGCAGGGACAGGGAGGTCGGAAAAACTGTTTTTT.